The rows below give T cell receptor beta chains drawn from one sample of a study of blood T cell repertoires in COVID-19. Libraries were prepared by immunoSEQ multiplex PCR; TCRdb keeps only in-frame clonotypes and omits some of them. Of approximately 150,000 clones listed, roughly 90% were seen once; the top ten hold roughly 2.5%. Sequencing was performed on peripheral blood. Receptors originate from a human donor with COVID-19, enrolled during active disease. The donor label of this sample is uncertain. Both conserved end residues are part of each CDR3. Each record gives: V gene, clone size, D gene, J gene, CDR3 length, CDR3 protein, CDR3 DNA. The D gene is left open where the match is weak. Size is omitted from some rows. Given values are once, few, many or a class for expanded clones.

v_gene: TRBV5-6
abundance: -
d_gene: -
j_gene: TRBJ1-3
len: 14
CDR3aa: CASSLRASGNTIYF
CDR3nt: TGTGCCAGCAGCCTGAGGGCCTCTGGAAACACCATATATTTT

v_gene: TRBV5-1
abundance: -
d_gene: TRBD1
j_gene: TRBJ2-5
len: 15
CDR3aa: CASSLMGQVEETQYF
CDR3nt: TGCGCCAGCAGCTTAATGGGACAGGTCGAAGAGACCCAGTACTTC

v_gene: TRBV18
abundance: once
d_gene: -
j_gene: TRBJ1-6
len: 17
CDR3aa: CASSPLVMAQGNSPLHF
CDR3nt: TGTGCCAGCTCACCACTGGTGATGGCCCAGGGGAATTCACCCCTCCACTTT

v_gene: TRBV7-2
abundance: -
d_gene: -
j_gene: TRBJ2-5
len: 14
CDR3aa: CASSLVAREETQYF
CDR3nt: TGTGCCAGCAGCTTAGTGGCGCGGGAAGAGACCCAGTACTTC

v_gene: TRBV9
abundance: -
d_gene: -
j_gene: TRBJ1-6
len: 14
CDR3aa: CASSVDAGNSPLHF
CDR3nt: TGTGCCAGCAGCGTAGACGCGGGGAATTCACCCCTCCACTTT

v_gene: TRBV19
abundance: -
d_gene: -
j_gene: TRBJ1-1
len: 14
CDR3aa: CASSINVGDTEAFF
CDR3nt: TGTGCCAGTAGTATAAACGTAGGGGACACTGAAGCTTTCTTT

v_gene: TRBV27
abundance: -
d_gene: TRBD1
j_gene: TRBJ1-2
len: 14
CDR3aa: CASSFRTGSGGYTF
CDR3nt: TGTGCCAGCAGTTTTCGGACAGGGTCAGGCGGCTACACCTTC

v_gene: TRBV20-1
abundance: -
d_gene: -
j_gene: TRBJ1-1
len: 11
CDR3aa: CSARQRSRAFF
CDR3nt: TGCAGTGCTAGACAGCGATCGAGGGCTTTCTTT

v_gene: TRBV25-1
abundance: many
d_gene: TRBD1
j_gene: TRBJ2-2
len: 15
CDR3aa: CASSVGQGTTGELFF
CDR3nt: TGTGCCAGCAGTGTGGGACAGGGGACCACCGGGGAGCTGTTTTTT

v_gene: TRBV7-9
abundance: -
d_gene: -
j_gene: TRBJ1-2
len: 14
CDR3aa: CASSLVSGLHGYTF
CDR3nt: TGTGCCAGCAGCTTGGTTTCAGGACTTCATGGCTACACCTTC

v_gene: TRBV10-1
abundance: -
d_gene: -
j_gene: TRBJ2-1
len: 14
CDR3aa: CATSRTPGVGEQFF
CDR3nt: TGCGCCACATCCCGGACGCCCGGGGTAGGTGAGCAGTTCTTC

v_gene: TRBV7-4
abundance: -
d_gene: -
j_gene: TRBJ2-7
len: 16
CDR3aa: CASSSRGTGFSYEQYF
CDR3nt: TGTGCCAGCAGCTCGCGCGGGACGGGGTTCTCCTACGAGCAGTACTTC

v_gene: TRBV6-5
abundance: once
d_gene: TRBD1
j_gene: TRBJ1-2
len: 13
CDR3aa: CASSRQGNYGYTF
CDR3nt: TGTGCCAGCAGCCGACAGGGAAACTATGGCTACACCTTC

v_gene: TRBV4-1
abundance: once
d_gene: TRBD1
j_gene: TRBJ2-6
len: 20
CDR3aa: CASSLHRAGTGGSGANVLTF
CDR3nt: TGCGCCAGCAGCCTCCACAGGGCCGGGACAGGGGGCTCTGGGGCCAACGTCCTGACTTTC

v_gene: TRBV11-3
abundance: -
d_gene: -
j_gene: TRBJ1-2
len: 13
CDR3aa: CASSAQGTYGYTF
CDR3nt: TGTGCCAGCAGCGCCCAGGGGACCTATGGCTACACCTTC

v_gene: TRBV6-2/TRBV6-3
abundance: -
d_gene: TRBD1
j_gene: TRBJ1-5
len: 14
CDR3aa: CASSQGGGGQPQHF
CDR3nt: TGTGCCAGCAGCCAAGGAGGGGGCGGTCAGCCCCAGCATTTT

v_gene: TRBV6-6
abundance: -
d_gene: TRBD2
j_gene: TRBJ2-2
len: 15
CDR3aa: CASSRGGLAEQELFF
CDR3nt: TGTGCCAGCAGCCGAGGCGGACTAGCGGAACAGGAGCTGTTTTTT

v_gene: TRBV6-5
abundance: -
d_gene: -
j_gene: TRBJ1-1
len: 15
CDR3aa: CASSYNRQLNTEAFF
CDR3nt: TGTGCCAGCAGTTACAACCGACAGTTGAACACTGAAGCTTTCTTT

v_gene: TRBV4-2
abundance: -
d_gene: TRBD1
j_gene: TRBJ1-1
len: 14
CDR3aa: CASSHGTANTEAFF
CDR3nt: TGTGCCAGCAGCCATGGGACAGCGAACACTGAAGCTTTCTTT

v_gene: TRBV18
abundance: -
d_gene: TRBD1
j_gene: TRBJ1-5
len: 15
CDR3aa: CASSPPSGGREPQHF
CDR3nt: TGTGCCAGCTCACCTCCCTCAGGGGGCCGGGAGCCCCAGCATTTT

v_gene: TRBV10-1
abundance: once
d_gene: TRBD1
j_gene: TRBJ1-2
len: 19
CDR3aa: CASRSLCRDRRLMRDGYTF
CDR3nt: TGCGCCAGCAGGTCACTGTGTCGGGACAGGAGACTGATGAGAGATGGCTACACCTTC

v_gene: TRBV11-1
abundance: -
d_gene: -
j_gene: TRBJ1-2
len: 14
CDR3aa: CASSLDRINYGYTF
CDR3nt: TGTGCCAGCAGCCTGGACAGAATTAACTATGGCTACACCTTC

v_gene: TRBV5-1
abundance: -
d_gene: -
j_gene: TRBJ1-3
len: 14
CDR3aa: CASSLGGSGNTIYF
CDR3nt: TGCGCCAGCAGCTTGGGAGGGTCTGGAAACACCATATATTTT

v_gene: TRBV9
abundance: -
d_gene: TRBD1
j_gene: TRBJ1-1
len: 16
CDR3aa: CASSSRTGEGNTEAFF
CDR3nt: TGTGCCAGCAGCTCCCGGACAGGGGAGGGGAACACTGAAGCTTTCTTT

v_gene: TRBV24-1
abundance: once
d_gene: -
j_gene: TRBJ2-3
len: 15
CDR3aa: CATRGAGTNTDTQYF
CDR3nt: TGTGCCACCAGGGGAGCCGGGACAAACACAGATACGCAGTATTTT

v_gene: TRBV27
abundance: -
d_gene: TRBD2
j_gene: TRBJ2-5
len: 18
CDR3aa: CASSLSALAGAIQETQYF
CDR3nt: TGTGCCAGCAGTTTATCCGCGCTAGCGGGGGCAATCCAAGAGACCCAGTACTTC

v_gene: TRBV6-1
abundance: -
d_gene: TRBD1
j_gene: TRBJ2-7
len: 16
CDR3aa: CASSGFGQGTPYEQYF
CDR3nt: TGTGCCAGCAGTGGATTCGGACAGGGTACACCCTACGAGCAGTACTTC

v_gene: TRBV7-2
abundance: -
d_gene: -
j_gene: TRBJ2-7
len: 15
CDR3aa: CASSPRTGVSYEQYF
CDR3nt: TGTGCCAGCAGCCCCCGCACGGGGGTTTCCTACGAGCAGTACTTC

v_gene: TRBV4-1
abundance: -
d_gene: -
j_gene: TRBJ1-5
len: 14
CDR3aa: CASSQGGSNQPQHF
CDR3nt: TGCGCCAGCAGCCAGGGGGGGAGCAATCAGCCCCAGCATTTT

v_gene: TRBV9
abundance: -
d_gene: TRBD1
j_gene: TRBJ2-7
len: 15
CDR3aa: CASSGWGQGFYEQYF
CDR3nt: TGTGCCAGCAGCGGGTGGGGACAGGGTTTCTACGAGCAGTACTTC

v_gene: TRBV29-1
abundance: -
d_gene: TRBD2
j_gene: TRBJ2-1
len: 12
CDR3aa: CSVEDQGLAVLF
CDR3nt: TGCAGCGTTGAAGATCAAGGACTAGCGGTCCTCTTC

v_gene: TRBV29-1
abundance: -
d_gene: -
j_gene: TRBJ1-1
len: 12
CDR3aa: CSGEPGQGEAFF
CDR3nt: TGCAGCGGCGAACCGGGACAAGGCGAAGCTTTCTTT

v_gene: TRBV19
abundance: once
d_gene: -
j_gene: TRBJ1-3
len: 12
CDR3aa: CASSSWESTIYF
CDR3nt: TGTGCCAGTAGCTCCTGGGAGAGCACCATATATTTT

v_gene: TRBV7-2
abundance: -
d_gene: TRBD1
j_gene: TRBJ2-7
len: 14
CDR3aa: CASSLRQGSYEQYF
CDR3nt: TGTGCCAGCAGCTTGAGACAGGGTTCCTACGAGCAGTACTTC

v_gene: TRBV13
abundance: -
d_gene: TRBD1
j_gene: TRBJ2-7
len: 20
CDR3aa: CASSPRGTGGRPDGSYEQYF
CDR3nt: TGTGCCAGCAGCCCCCGGGGGACAGGGGGCAGGCCGGACGGCTCCTACGAGCAGTACTTC

v_gene: TRBV18
abundance: -
d_gene: TRBD1
j_gene: TRBJ1-5
len: 14
CDR3aa: CASSGDRGNQPQHF
CDR3nt: TGTGCCAGCTCGGGGGACAGGGGGAATCAGCCCCAGCATTTT

v_gene: TRBV4-2
abundance: -
d_gene: TRBD2
j_gene: TRBJ2-3
len: 15
CDR3aa: CASSQDSGRADTQYF
CDR3nt: TGTGCCAGCAGCCAAGATAGCGGGAGAGCAGATACGCAGTATTTT

v_gene: TRBV7-9
abundance: -
d_gene: -
j_gene: TRBJ1-1
len: 14
CDR3aa: CASHRGQMNTEAFF
CDR3nt: TGTGCCAGCCATCGAGGCCAGATGAACACTGAAGCTTTCTTT